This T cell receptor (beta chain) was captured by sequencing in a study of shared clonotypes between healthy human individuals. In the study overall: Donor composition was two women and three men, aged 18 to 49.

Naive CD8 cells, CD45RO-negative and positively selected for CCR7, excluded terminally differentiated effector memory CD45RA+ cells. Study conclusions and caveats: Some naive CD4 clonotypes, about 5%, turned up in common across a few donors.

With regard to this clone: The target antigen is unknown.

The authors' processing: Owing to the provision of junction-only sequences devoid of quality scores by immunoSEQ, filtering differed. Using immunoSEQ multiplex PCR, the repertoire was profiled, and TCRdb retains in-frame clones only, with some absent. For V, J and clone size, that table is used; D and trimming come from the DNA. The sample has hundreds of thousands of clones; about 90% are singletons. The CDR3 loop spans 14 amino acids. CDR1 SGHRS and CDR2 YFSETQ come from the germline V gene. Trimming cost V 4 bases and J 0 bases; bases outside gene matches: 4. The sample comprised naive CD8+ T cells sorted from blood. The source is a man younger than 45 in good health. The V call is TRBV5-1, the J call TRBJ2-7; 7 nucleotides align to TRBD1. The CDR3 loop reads CASSTGTVSYEQYF. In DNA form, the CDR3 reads TGCGCCAGCAGCACAGGGACAGTCTCCTACGAGCAGTACTTC.